A single sample gave rise to the 27 T cell receptor beta chains below, sequenced in a study of OX40 agonist ivuxolimab in advanced cancers. Clones were sequenced by immunoSEQ multiplex PCR, and TCRdb holds only the in-frame ones, with some missing. The sample yields approximately 82,000 clones, 86% seen once. The source was CD4+ or CD8+ T cells sorted from blood, collected in a trial of the OX40 agonist ivuxolimab. All receptors come from an adult with an advanced solid tumor such as melanoma, head and neck, liver or kidney cancer.

This clone has a handful of counts. The CDR3 DNA follows: TGTGCCAGCAGTTACCGAGGAGGTACGGGGAACACTGAAGCTTTCTTT. Protein product: CASSYRGGTGNTEAFF. The chain recombines TRBV6-5 with TRBJ1-1; D gene unclear. CDR1 and CDR2 from the germline V gene are MNHEY and SVGAGI. The germline V and J ends were trimmed by 2 bases and 1 base, with 14 bases remaining between them. The CDR3 sequence is 16 residues long.

The table lists this clone with a count of one. The chain links TRBV9 to TRBJ2-1, with D possibly TRBD2 on 5 matching bases. Germline V gene sequence: CDR1 SGDLS, CDR2 YYNGEE. There are 14 residues in the CDR3. The V and J ends lost 0 bases and 9 bases respectively, with 13 bases between them. In DNA form, the CDR3 reads TGTGCCAGCAGCGTAGACGGAGAGGGTCTTGAGCAGTTCTTC. This sequence encodes CASSVDGEGLEQFF.

The rearrangement links TRBV7-9 to TRBJ1-1, with TRBD1 as a possible D gene (5 bases). The CDR3 sequence is 15 residues long. From germline, CDR1 is SEHNR and CDR2 FQNEAQ (reference sequence). V was clipped by 5 bases and J by 1 base, with 14 bases between them. CDR3 DNA: TGTGCCAGCAGCCCGACGGGAGGACAGAACACTGAAGCTTTCTTT. Translating it yields CASSPTGGQNTEAFF.

V and J are TRBV29-1 and TRBJ1-1; unclear D gene. Trimming took 5 bases from V and 0 from J, leaving 10 bases between them. Looked up from germline, CDR1 is SQVTM and CDR2 is ANQGSEA. The CDR3 is made up of 13 amino acids. Here the CDR3 reads CSVRPHLNTEAFF. DNA of the CDR3: TGCAGCGTTCGTCCACACCTGAACACTGAAGCTTTCTTT.

The J gene is TRBJ2-3, the V gene TRBV7-2; 11 positions match TRBD2. V lost 1 base, J lost 4 bases, and 1 base stayed unmatched. CDR1 SGHTA and CDR2 FQGNSA come from the germline V gene. The CDR3 covers 15 residues. The CDR3: CASSLELAGADTQYF. The CDR3 nucleotides are TGTGCCAGCAGCTTAGAACTAGCGGGAGCAGATACGCAGTATTTT.

The chain employs TRBV19 and TRBJ1-5; D perhaps matches TRBD1 (5 bases). The germline V gene encodes CDR1 LNHDA and CDR2 SQIVND (reference sequence). This CDR3 comprises 16 residues. The V end lost 5 bases, the J end lost 3 bases, and 17 bases lay between the germline ends. The CDR3 reads CASSSRERGNNQPQHF. In nucleotides, the CDR3 is TGTGCCAGTAGTTCCCGAGAGAGGGGCAACAATCAGCCCCAGCATTTT.

V gene TRBV10-1 combines with J gene TRBJ1-1; tentative D call: TRBD1 (5 bases). This CDR3 comprises 13 residues. Germline CDR1 reads WNHNN; CDR2 reads SYGVQD (reference sequence). The V end lost 6 bases, the J end lost 1 base, and 9 bases lay between the germline ends. This CDR3 is CASSRESNTEAFF. For the CDR3, the DNA is TGCGCCAGCAGCAGGGAATCGAACACTGAAGCTTTCTTT.

The chain recombines TRBV6-6 with TRBJ1-2; a possible D gene is TRBD1 (5 bases). V was cut by 5 bases and J by 7 bases, with 17 bases left in between. Germline CDR1 is MNHNY and CDR2 is SVGAGI (reference sequence). There are 14 residues in the CDR3. The CDR3 DNA reads TGTGCCAGCAGTCCTCAGGCCCACGGGGGTGGCTACACCTTC. Residues: CASSPQAHGGGYTF.

The chain combines TRBV27 with TRBJ2-7; TRBD2 might be the D (6 bases). The ends were cut back, 6 bases at V and 7 bases at J, with 25 bases in the middle. CDR1 and CDR2 from the germline V gene are MNHEY and SMNVEV (reference sequence). This CDR3 contains 16 residues. The CDR3 sequence: CASSPSPKRVSGEQYF. CDR3 nucleotides: TGTGCCAGCAGCCCCTCCCCGAAGCGGGTCTCGGGGGAGCAGTACTTC.

The chain carries TRBV27 and TRBJ2-3; 9 bases line up with TRBD2. The V gene end was trimmed by 8 bases and the J gene end by 1 base; junction bases not matched to a gene: 16. The germline gives CDR1 MNHEY, CDR2 SMNVEV (reference sequence). The CDR3 covers 18 residues. This CDR3 is CASPAGGGVPGCTDTQYF. The DNA of the CDR3 is TGTGCCAGCCCGGCGGGGGGGGGAGTCCCAGGTTGCACAGATACGCAGTATTTT.

The rearrangement joins TRBV5-4 to TRBJ2-3, with D perhaps matching TRBD1 (5 bases). CDR1 SGHNT and CDR2 YYREEE come from the germline V gene (reference sequence). The CDR3 runs to 13 residues. V was shortened by 4 bases and J by 8 bases, with 14 bases between the two germline ends. The CDR3 DNA reads TGTGCCAGCAGCCACTCCAGGGAAGGTACGCAGTATTTT. Encoded protein: CASSHSREGTQYF.

The V call is TRBV5-4, the J call TRBJ1-2; tentative D call: TRBD1 (6 bases). Trimming cost V 6 bases and J 7 bases, with 22 bases left between them. This CDR3 spans 15 amino acids. Looked up from germline, CDR1 is SGHNT and CDR2 is YYREEE (reference sequence). For the CDR3, the DNA is TGTGCCAGCACCGAGGCGGGGGGCGTACAGGGTGGCTACACCTTC. Its protein is CASTEAGGVQGGYTF. The entire variable domain, with the rest obtained from reference TRBV5-4 and TRBJ1-2, is as follows: ETGVTQSPTHLIKTRGQQVTLRCSSQSGHNTVSWYQQALGQGPQFIFQYYREEENGRGNFPPRFSGLQFPNYSSELNVNALELDDSALYLCASTEAGGVQGGYTFGSGTRLTVV.

The table lists this clone with a count of one. The chain links TRBV5-6 to TRBJ2-6; D gene uncertain. Deletions cut 4 bases from V and 2 bases from J, with 10 bases between. CDR1 is SGHDT and CDR2 is YYEEEE in the germline V gene. CDR3 length: 15 amino acids. The CDR3, as DNA: TGTGCCAGCAGCCCCTTACGAGCTGGGGCCAACGTCCTGACTTTC. This sequence encodes CASSPLRAGANVLTF. Looking up the rest from reference TRBV5-6 and TRBJ2-6 gives the full variable domain: DAGVTQSPTHLIKTRGQQVTLRCSPKSGHDTVSWYQQALGQGPQFIFQYYEEEERQRGNFPDRFSGHQFPNYSSELNVNALLLGDSALYLCASSPLRAGANVLTFGAGSRLTVL.

The chain joins TRBV7-6 to TRBJ2-1; TRBD2 matches 7 bases. V lost 2 bases, J lost 9 bases, and 7 bases stayed unmatched. The CDR3 spans 14 residues. CDR1 is SGHVS and CDR2 is FNYEAQ in the germline V gene. In DNA form, the CDR3 reads TGTGCCAGCAGCTTAAGACTAGCTTTGGGTGAGCAGTTCTTC. Its protein is CASSLRLALGEQFF.

The J gene is TRBJ1-1, the V gene TRBV7-9; the D gene is possibly TRBD1 (5 bases). The germline gives CDR1 SEHNR, CDR2 FQNEAQ (reference sequence). With 5 bases removed from V and 0 bases from J, the gap between germline ends came to 13 bases. CDR3 length: 15 residues. In nucleotides, the CDR3 is TGTGCCAGCAGCCCTATGGAAGGGGTGAACACTGAAGCTTTCTTT. Residues: CASSPMEGVNTEAFF.

The chain is built from TRBV9 and TRBJ1-1; D ambiguous. Trimming left V 0 bases short and J 7 bases short, with 10 bases between. CDR3 length: 13 residues. The germline V gene encodes CDR1 SGDLS and CDR2 YYNGEE. The DNA for the CDR3 is TGTGCCAGCAGCGTAGTAGGGTATGGTGAAGCTTTCTTT. This sequence encodes CASSVVGYGEAFF.

The CDR3 region is CASSQDRLAVYEQYF. In nucleotides, the CDR3 is TGTGCCAGCAGCCAAGATAGACTAGCGGTCTACGAGCAGTACTTC. The rearrangement links TRBV11-2 to TRBJ2-7; 9 bases are a match to TRBD2. The trim removed 5 bases at V and 3 bases at J, leaving 8 bases unmatched. Germline values: CDR1 SGHAT, CDR2 FQNNGV. This CDR3 region has 15 residues.

This clone has only a few counts. The chain recombines TRBV4-2 with TRBJ1-2; D might be TRBD1 (5 bases). Trimming pared 2 bases from V and 6 bases from J, leaving 10 bases between. In germline, CDR1 is LGHNA, CDR2 YNFKEQ. This CDR3 contains 13 residues. DNA for the CDR3: TGTGCCAGCAGCCAAAGGGTAGGGGATGGCTACACCTTC. Protein product: CASSQRVGDGYTF.

This sequence joins TRBV18 and TRBJ2-1; 8 positions agree with TRBD2. The CDR3 runs to 18 residues. Trimming took 2 bases from V and 8 from J; bases not matched to a gene: 17. The germline V gene encodes CDR1 KGHSH and CDR2 LQKENI. The CDR3 protein is CASSPDPPGLGSRDEQFF. The CDR3 DNA reads as TGTGCCAGCTCACCAGACCCCCCGGGACTAGGGTCTCGCGATGAGCAGTTCTTC. Based on the CDR3 plus reference TRBV18 and TRBJ2-1, the full variable domain is NAGVMQNPRHLVRRRGQEARLRCSPMKGHSHVYWYRQLPEEGLKFMVYLQKENIIDESGMPKERFSAEFPKEGPSILRIQQVVRGDSAAYFCASSPDPPGLGSRDEQFFGPGTRLTVL.

The V gene is TRBV7-2, the J gene TRBJ2-6, with D unresolved. Germline-derived CDR1 and CDR2 are SGHTA and FQGNSA. V lost 6 bases and J 4 bases, leaving 13 bases between the germline ends. This CDR3 is 15 amino acids long. The CDR3 here is CASSFVGAGANVLTF. CDR3 nucleotides: TGTGCCAGCAGTTTTGTAGGTGCGGGGGCCAACGTCCTGACTTTC. The entire variable domain, with the rest obtained from reference TRBV7-2 and TRBJ2-6, is as follows: GAGVSQSPSNKVTEKGKDVELRCDPISGHTALYWYRQSLGQGLEFLIYFQGNSAPDKSGLPSDRFSAERTGGSVSTLTIQRTQQEDSAVYLCASSFVGAGANVLTFGAGSRLTVL.

This clone appeared a single time. The chain recombines TRBV18 with TRBJ1-3; the match to TRBD1 covers 7 bases. This CDR3 has 14 amino acids. The germline V gene has CDR1 KGHSH and CDR2 LQKENI. V dropped 6 bases and J dropped 0; count of bases not matched to a gene: 2. DNA for the CDR3: TGTGCCAGCTCGCGGGACAGCTCTGGAAACACCATATATTTT. It specifies CASSRDSSGNTIYF.

V is TRBV7-8 and J is TRBJ2-1; TRBD1 is a possible D gene (5 bases). Germline CDR1 reads SGHVS; CDR2 reads FQNEAQ. Deletions cut 5 bases from V and 5 bases from J, with 22 bases between. The CDR3 spans 17 residues. CDR3 protein: CASSPFVRQGPNNEQFF. The CDR3 coding sequence is TGTGCCAGCAGCCCTTTTGTGCGCCAGGGCCCTAACAATGAGCAGTTCTTC.

The CDR3 sequence: CASSPGHLFPYEQYF. CDR3 DNA: TGTGCCAGCAGCCCGGGACACCTGTTCCCCTACGAGCAGTACTTC. The chain carries TRBV9 and TRBJ2-7, with D possibly being TRBD1 (6 bases). This CDR3 is built from 15 residues. Deletions cut 4 bases from V and 2 bases from J, with 16 bases between. CDR1 is SGDLS, CDR2 YYNGEE, per germline. The full variable domain, rest sourced from reference TRBV9 and TRBJ2-7, is DSGVTQTPKHLITATGQRVTLRCSPRSGDLSVYWYQQSLDQGLQFLIQYYNGEERAKGNILERFSAQQFPDLHSELNLSSLELGDSALYFCASSPGHLFPYEQYFGPGTRLTVT.

CDR3 DNA: TGCAGCGCCGACGGTGGGGGGGCCCAGGCGTTTAGCTACACCTTC. Its translation is CSADGGGAQAFSYTF. V usage is TRBV29-1 and J usage is TRBJ1-2, with a weak D call TRBD1 (6 bases). Germline lookup yields CDR1 SQVTM and CDR2 ANQGSEA. The CDR3 length is 15 residues. The V end was cut by 7 bases, the J end by 9 bases, with 27 bases between.

This chain uses TRBV7-9 with TRBJ1-2; the match to TRBD1 covers 8 bases. J was trimmed by 7 bases and V by 4 bases; bases with no gene match: 8. Germline loops: CDR1 SEHNR, CDR2 FQNEAQ (reference sequence). This CDR3 contains 14 residues. The CDR3 bases are TGTGCCAGCAGCTGGGGGGACAGGTTGAGTGGCTACACCTTC. It encodes CASSWGDRLSGYTF.

CDR3 sequence: CASSPAWGMNTEAFF. The CDR3 nucleotides read TGTGCCAGCAGCCCAGCCTGGGGCATGAACACTGAAGCTTTCTTT. The chain carries TRBV7-6 and TRBJ1-1; a possible D gene is TRBD1 (5 bases). The CDR3 is 15 residues long. V lost 5 bases and J 0 bases, leaving 13 bases between the germline ends. Germline CDR1 and CDR2: SGHVS and FNYEAQ. Filled out from reference TRBV7-6 and TRBJ1-1, the complete variable domain reads GAGVSQSPRYKVTKRGQDVALRCDPISGHVSLYWYRQALGQGPEFLTYFNYEAQQDKSGLPNDRFSAERPEGSISTLTIQRTEQRDSAMYRCASSPAWGMNTEAFFGQGTRLTVV.

This clone was observed a few times. The J gene is TRBJ1-4, the V gene TRBV7-9, with a tentative D call TRBD1 (5 bases). This CDR3 contains 14 residues. Trimming shortened V by 8 bases and J by 7 bases, and 17 bases separated the two germline ends. Looked up from germline, CDR1 is SEHNR and CDR2 is FQNEAQ (reference sequence). The chain's CDR3 is CASGGSSKIEKLFF. CDR3 DNA sequence: TGTGCCAGCGGGGGGTCGTCTAAAATTGAAAAACTGTTTTTT.